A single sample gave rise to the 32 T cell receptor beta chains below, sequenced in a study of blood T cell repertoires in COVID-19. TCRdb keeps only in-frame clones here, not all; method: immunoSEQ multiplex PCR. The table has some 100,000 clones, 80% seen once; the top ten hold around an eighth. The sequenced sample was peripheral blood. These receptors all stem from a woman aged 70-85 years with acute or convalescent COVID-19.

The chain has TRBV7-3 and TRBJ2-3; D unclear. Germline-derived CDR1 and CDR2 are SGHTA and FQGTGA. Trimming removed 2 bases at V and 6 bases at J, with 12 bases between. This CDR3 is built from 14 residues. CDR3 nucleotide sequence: TGTGCCAGCAGCTTAGCTCCGGGTTGGGATACGCAGTATTTT. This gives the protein CASSLAPGWDTQYF.

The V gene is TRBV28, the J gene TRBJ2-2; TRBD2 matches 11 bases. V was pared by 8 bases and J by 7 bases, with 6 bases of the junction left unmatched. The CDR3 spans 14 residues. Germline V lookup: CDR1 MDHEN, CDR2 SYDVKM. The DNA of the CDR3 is TGTGCCAGCCGGCTAGCGGGGGGATACGGGGAGCTGTTTTTT. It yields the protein CASRLAGGYGELFF.

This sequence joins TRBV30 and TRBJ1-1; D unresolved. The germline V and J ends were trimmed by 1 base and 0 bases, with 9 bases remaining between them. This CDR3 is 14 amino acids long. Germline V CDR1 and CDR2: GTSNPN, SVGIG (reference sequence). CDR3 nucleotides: TGTGCCTGGAGTGAATTAGCGCTGAACACTGAAGCTTTCTTT. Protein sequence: CAWSELALNTEAFF.

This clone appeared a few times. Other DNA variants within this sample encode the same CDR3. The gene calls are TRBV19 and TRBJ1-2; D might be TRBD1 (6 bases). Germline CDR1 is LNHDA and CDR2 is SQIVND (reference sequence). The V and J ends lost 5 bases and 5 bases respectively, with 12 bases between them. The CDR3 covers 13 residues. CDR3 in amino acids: CASSQGRGYGYTF. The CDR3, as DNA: TGTGCCAGTAGTCAGGGGCGCGGATATGGCTACACCTTC. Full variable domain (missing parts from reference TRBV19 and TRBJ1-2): DGGITQSPKYLFRKEGQNVTLSCEQNLNHDAMYWYRQDPGQGLRLIYYSQIVNDFQKGDIAEGYSVSREKKESFPLTVTSAQKNPTAFYLCASSQGRGYGYTFGSGTRLTVV.

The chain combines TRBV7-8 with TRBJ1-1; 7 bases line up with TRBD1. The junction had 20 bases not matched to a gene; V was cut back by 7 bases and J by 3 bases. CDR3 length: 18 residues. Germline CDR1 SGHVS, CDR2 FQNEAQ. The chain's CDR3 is CASTRGRSTQTIHTEAFF. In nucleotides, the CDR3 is TGTGCCAGCACCAGGGGGAGGAGCACACAAACAATCCACACTGAAGCTTTCTTT.

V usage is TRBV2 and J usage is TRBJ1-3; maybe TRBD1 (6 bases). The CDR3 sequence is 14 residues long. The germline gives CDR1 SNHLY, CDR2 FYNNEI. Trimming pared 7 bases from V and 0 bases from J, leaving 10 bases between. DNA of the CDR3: TGTGCCAGCATGCAAGGGGGCTCTGGAAACACCATATATTTT. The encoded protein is CASMQGGSGNTIYF.

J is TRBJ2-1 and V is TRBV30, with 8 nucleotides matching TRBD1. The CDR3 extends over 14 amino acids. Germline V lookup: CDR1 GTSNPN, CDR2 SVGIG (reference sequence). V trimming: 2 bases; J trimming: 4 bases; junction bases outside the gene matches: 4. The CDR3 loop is CAWSQGASYNEQFF. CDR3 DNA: TGTGCCTGGAGTCAGGGGGCGTCGTACAATGAGCAGTTCTTC.

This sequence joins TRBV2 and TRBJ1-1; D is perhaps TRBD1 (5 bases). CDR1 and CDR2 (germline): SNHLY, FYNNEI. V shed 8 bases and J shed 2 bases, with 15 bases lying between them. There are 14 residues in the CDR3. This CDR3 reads CASYKEGPNTEAFF. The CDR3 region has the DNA TGTGCCAGCTATAAGGAGGGGCCAAACACTGAAGCTTTCTTT.

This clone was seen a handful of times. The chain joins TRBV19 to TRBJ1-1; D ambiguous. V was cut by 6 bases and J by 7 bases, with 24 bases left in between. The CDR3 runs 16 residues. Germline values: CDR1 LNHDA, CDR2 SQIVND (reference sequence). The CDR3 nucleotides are TGTGCCAGTAGATCGGGGAATACCGGTGAGAAGGATGAAGCTTTCTTT. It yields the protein CASRSGNTGEKDEAFF.

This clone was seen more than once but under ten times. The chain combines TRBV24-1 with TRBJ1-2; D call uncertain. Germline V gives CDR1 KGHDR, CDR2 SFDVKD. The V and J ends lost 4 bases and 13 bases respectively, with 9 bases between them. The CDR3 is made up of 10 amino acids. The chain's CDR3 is CATSDYATTF. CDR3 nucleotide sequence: TGTGCCACCAGTGACTACGCCACCACCTTC.

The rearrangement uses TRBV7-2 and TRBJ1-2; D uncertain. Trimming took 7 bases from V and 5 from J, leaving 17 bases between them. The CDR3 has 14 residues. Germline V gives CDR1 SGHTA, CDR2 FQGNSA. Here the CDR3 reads CASTLKEGPYGYTF. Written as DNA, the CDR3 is TGTGCCAGCACCCTAAAGGAGGGCCCTTATGGCTACACCTTC.

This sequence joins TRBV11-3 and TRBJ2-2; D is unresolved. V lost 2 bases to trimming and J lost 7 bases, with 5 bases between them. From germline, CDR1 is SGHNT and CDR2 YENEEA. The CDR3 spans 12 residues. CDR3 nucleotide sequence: TGTGCCAGCAGCTTATCTGTCGGGGAGCTGTTTTTT. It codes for CASSLSVGELFF.

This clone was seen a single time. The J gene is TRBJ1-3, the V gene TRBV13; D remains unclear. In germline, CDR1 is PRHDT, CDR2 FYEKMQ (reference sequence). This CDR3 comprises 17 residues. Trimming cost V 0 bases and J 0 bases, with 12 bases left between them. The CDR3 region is CASSLGKQYSSGNTIYF. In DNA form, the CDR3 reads TGTGCCAGCAGCTTAGGCAAACAGTACTCCTCTGGAAACACCATATATTTT.

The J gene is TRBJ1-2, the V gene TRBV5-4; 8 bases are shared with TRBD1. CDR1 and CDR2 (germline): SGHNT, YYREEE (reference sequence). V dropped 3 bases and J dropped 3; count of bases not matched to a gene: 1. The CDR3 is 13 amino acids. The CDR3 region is CASSSGGDYGYTF. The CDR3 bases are TGTGCCAGCAGCTCAGGGGGCGACTATGGCTACACCTTC.

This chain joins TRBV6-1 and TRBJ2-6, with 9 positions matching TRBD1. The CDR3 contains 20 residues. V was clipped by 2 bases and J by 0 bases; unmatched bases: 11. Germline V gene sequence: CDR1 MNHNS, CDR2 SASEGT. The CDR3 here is CASSEWAPTGGNSGANVLTF. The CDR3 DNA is TGTGCCAGCAGTGAATGGGCACCGACAGGGGGTAACTCTGGGGCCAACGTCCTGACTTTC.

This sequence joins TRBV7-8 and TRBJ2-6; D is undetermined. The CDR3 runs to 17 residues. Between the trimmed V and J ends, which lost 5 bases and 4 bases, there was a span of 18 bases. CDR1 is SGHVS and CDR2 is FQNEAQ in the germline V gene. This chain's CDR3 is CASSTQMGARGANVLTF. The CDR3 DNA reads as TGTGCCAGCAGCACCCAGATGGGCGCACGGGGGGCCAACGTCCTGACTTTC.

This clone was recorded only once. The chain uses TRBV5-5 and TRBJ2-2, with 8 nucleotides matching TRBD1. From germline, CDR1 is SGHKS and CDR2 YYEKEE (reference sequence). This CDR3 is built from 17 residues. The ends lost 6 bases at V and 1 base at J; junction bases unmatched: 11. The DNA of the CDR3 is TGTGCCAGCACCCGGACAGGGACCCTGCTGAACACCGGGGAGCTGTTTTTT. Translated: CASTRTGTLLNTGELFF.

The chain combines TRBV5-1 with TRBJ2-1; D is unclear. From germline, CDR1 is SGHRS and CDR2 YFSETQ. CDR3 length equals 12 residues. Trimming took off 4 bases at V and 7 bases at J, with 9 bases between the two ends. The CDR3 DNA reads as TGCGCCAGCAGCCACAGCCAGAATGAGCAGTTCTTC. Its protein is CASSHSQNEQFF.

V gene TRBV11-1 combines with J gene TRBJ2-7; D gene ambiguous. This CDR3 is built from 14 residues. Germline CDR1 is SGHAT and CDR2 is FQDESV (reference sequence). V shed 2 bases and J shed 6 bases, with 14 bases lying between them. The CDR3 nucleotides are TGTGCCAGCAGCTTAACCCCTCTGACTGGCGAGCAGTACGTC. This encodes CASSLTPLTGEQYV.

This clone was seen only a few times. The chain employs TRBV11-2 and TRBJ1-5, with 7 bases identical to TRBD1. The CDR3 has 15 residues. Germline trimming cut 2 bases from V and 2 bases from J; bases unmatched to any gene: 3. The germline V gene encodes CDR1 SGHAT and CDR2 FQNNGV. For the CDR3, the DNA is TGTGCCAGCAGCTTACATGGGACAGGCAATCAGCCCCAGCATTTT. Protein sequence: CASSLHGTGNQPQHF.

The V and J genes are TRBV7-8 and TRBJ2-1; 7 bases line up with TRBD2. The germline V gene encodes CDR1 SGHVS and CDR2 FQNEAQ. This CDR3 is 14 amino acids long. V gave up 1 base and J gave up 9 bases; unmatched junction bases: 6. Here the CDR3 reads CASSLDSPGGEQFF. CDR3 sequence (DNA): TGTGCCAGCAGCTTAGATTCCCCGGGGGGTGAGCAGTTCTTC. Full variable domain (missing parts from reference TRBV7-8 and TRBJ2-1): GAGVSQSPRYKVAKRGQDVALRCDPISGHVSLFWYQQALGQGPEFLTYFQNEAQLDKSGLPSDRFFAERPEGSVSTLKIQRTQQEDSAVYLCASSLDSPGGEQFFGPGTRLTVL.

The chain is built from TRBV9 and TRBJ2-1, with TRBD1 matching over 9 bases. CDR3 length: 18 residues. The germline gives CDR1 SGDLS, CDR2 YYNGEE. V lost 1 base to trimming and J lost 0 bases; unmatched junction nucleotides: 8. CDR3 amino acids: CASSVNPDRGSSYNEQFF. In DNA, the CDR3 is TGTGCCAGCAGCGTAAACCCCGACAGGGGGAGCTCCTACAATGAGCAGTTCTTC.

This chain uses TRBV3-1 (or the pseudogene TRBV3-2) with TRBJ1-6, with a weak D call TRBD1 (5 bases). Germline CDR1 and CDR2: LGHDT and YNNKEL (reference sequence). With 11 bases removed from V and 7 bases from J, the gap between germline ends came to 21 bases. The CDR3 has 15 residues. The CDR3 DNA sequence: TGTGCCTCTGCTCCGGGGGTAGATGGAAATTCACCCCTCCACTTT. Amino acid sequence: CASAPGVDGNSPLHF.

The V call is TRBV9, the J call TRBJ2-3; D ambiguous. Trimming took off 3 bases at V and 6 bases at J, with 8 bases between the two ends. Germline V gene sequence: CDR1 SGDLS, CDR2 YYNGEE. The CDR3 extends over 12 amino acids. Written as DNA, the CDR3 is TGTGCCAGCAGCGCAGATTTTGATACGCAGTATTTT. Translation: CASSADFDTQYF.

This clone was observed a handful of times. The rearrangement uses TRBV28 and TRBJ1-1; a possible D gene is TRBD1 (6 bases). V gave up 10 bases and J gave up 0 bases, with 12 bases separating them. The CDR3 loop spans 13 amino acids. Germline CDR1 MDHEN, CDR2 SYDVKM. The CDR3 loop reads CATTDRMNTEAFF. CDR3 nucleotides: TGTGCCACTACCGACAGGATGAACACTGAAGCTTTCTTT. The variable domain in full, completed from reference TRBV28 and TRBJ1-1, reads DVKVTQSSRYLVKRTGEKVFLECVQDMDHENMFWYRQDPGLGLRLIYFSYDVKMKEKGDIPEGYSVSREKKERFSLILESASTNQTSMYLCATTDRMNTEAFFGQGTRLTVV.

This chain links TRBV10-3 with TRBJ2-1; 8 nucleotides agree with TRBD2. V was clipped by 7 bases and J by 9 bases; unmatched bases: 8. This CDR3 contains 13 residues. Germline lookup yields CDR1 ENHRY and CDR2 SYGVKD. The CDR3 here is CAIKAGGTGEQFF. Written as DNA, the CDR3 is TGTGCCATCAAGGCGGGGGGTACTGGTGAGCAGTTCTTC.

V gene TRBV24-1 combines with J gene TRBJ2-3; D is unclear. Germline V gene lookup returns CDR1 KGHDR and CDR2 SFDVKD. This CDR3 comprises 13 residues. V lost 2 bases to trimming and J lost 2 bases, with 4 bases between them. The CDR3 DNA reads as TGTGCCACCAGTGATTCCTACACAGATACGCAGTATTTT. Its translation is CATSDSYTDTQYF.

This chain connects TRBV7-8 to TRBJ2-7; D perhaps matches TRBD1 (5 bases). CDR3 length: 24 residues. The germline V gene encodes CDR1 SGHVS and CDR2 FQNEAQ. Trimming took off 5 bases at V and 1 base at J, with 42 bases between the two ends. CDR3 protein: CASSLVTRRGCLDTNLTFSYEQYV. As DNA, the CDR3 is TGTGCCAGCAGCCTTGTAACCAGGCGTGGCTGTTTGGACACGAATTTGACCTTTTCCTACGAGCAGTACGTC.

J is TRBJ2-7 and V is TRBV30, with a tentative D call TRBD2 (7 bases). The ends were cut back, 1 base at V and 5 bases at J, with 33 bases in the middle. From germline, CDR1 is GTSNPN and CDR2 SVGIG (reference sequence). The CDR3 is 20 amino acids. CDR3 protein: CAWSAGFFEGGAGSTHEQYV. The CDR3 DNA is TGTGCCTGGAGTGCGGGCTTCTTTGAGGGGGGGGCCGGCAGTACCCACGAGCAGTACGTC.

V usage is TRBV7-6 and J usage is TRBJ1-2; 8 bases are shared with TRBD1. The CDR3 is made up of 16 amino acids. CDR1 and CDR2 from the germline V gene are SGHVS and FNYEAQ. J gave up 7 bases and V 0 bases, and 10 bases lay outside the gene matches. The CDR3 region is CASSLAGAGGAGGYTF. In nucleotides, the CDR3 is TGTGCCAGCAGCTTAGCAGGGGCAGGGGGCGCGGGTGGCTACACCTTC. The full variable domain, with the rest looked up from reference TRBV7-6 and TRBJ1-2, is GAGVSQSPRYKVTKRGQDVALRCDPISGHVSLYWYRQALGQGPEFLTYFNYEAQQDKSGLPNDRFSAERPEGSISTLTIQRTEQRDSAMYRCASSLAGAGGAGGYTFGSGTRLTVV.

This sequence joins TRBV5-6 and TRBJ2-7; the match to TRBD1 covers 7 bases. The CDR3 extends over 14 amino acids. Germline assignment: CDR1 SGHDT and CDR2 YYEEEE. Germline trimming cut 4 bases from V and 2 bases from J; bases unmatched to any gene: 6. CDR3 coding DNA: TGTGCCAGCAGCACCGGGACAGTAGCCTACGAGCAGTACGTC. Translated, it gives CASSTGTVAYEQYV.

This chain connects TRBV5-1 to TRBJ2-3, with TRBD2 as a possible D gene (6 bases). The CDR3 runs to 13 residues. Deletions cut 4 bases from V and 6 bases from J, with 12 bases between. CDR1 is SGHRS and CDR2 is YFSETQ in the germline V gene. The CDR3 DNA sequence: TGCGCCAGCAGCCCGGGAGCCCACGATACGCAGTATTTT. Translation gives CASSPGAHDTQYF.